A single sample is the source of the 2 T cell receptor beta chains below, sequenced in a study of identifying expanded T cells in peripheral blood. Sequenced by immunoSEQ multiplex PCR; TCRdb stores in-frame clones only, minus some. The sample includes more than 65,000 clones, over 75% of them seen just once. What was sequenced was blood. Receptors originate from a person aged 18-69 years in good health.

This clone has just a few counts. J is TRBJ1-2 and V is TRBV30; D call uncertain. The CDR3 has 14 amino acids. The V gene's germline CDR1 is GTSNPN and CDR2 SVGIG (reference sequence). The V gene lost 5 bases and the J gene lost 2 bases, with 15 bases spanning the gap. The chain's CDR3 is CAWRKGTSNYGYTF. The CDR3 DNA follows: TGTGCCTGGCGTAAGGGCACTAGCAACTATGGCTACACCTTC.

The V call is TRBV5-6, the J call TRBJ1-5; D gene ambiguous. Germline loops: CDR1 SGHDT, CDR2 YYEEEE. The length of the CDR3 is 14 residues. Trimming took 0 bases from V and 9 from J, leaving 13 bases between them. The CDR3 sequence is CASSLGAGIGPQHF. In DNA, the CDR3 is TGTGCCAGCAGCTTGGGGGCGGGCATAGGGCCCCAGCATTTT.